This is a list of T cell receptor beta chains from one sample in a study of T-cell memory formation after mild COVID-19. TCRdb fed the 5' RACE reads into MiXCR, producing one record per CDR3 protein. The sample has about 540,000 distinct CDR3 sequences, approximately 20% seen once. Sequenced input: PBMCs or a T cell subset sorted from them (not recorded which). Receptors originate from an adult woman who had mild COVID-19 (a few samples of this study predate the infection). Cell type and time point are not known. CDR3s include the opening cysteine and the closing phenylalanine or tryptophan. D genes are given only for firm matches. Expanded clones get a size class; other rows say once, few or many, or leave the size out.

few	TRBV7-2	TRBJ1-1	.	CASSFDGLKAFF	TGTGCCAGCAGCTTCGATGGGTTAAAAGCTTTCTTT
few	TRBV10-3	TRBJ1-1	.	CAISEGGRGEAFF	TGTGCCATCAGTGAAGGGGGACGGGGTGAAGCTTTCTTT
.	TRBV18	TRBJ1-2	.	CASSPPIQTAYGYTF	TGTGCCAGCTCACCACCGATTCAAACAGCCTATGGCTACACCTTC
.	TRBV4-1	TRBJ2-5	TRBD2	CASSQVGGRGRKETQYF	TGCGCCAGCAGCCAAGTTGGGGGGAGGGGTAGGAAAGAGACCCAGTACTTC
.	TRBV7-2	TRBJ1-2	TRBD1	CASSLTGDRGYYGYTF	TGTGCCAGCAGCCTCACCGGAGACAGGGGGTACTATGGCTACACCTTC
few	TRBV7-2	TRBJ2-1	TRBD2	CASSLSTGGYNEQFF	TGTGCCAGCAGCTTATCAACGGGGGGTTACAATGAGCAGTTCTTC
once	TRBV6-1	TRBJ2-1	TRBD2	CASRRLAGGPRQFF	TGTGCCAGCAGGCGACTAGCGGGGGGGCCTAGGCAGTTCTTC
few	TRBV5-4	TRBJ2-7	.	CASSPPNPYGEQYF	TGTGCCAGCAGCCCGCCGAACCCCTACGGCGAGCAGTACTTC
.	TRBV20-1	TRBJ2-3	.	CSASSHRDTQYF	TGCAGTGCTTCCTCCCACCGAGATACGCAGTATTTT
few	TRBV6-2/TRBV6-3	TRBJ2-5	.	CASSPNWGEETQYF	TGTGCCAGCAGCCCTAATTGGGGGGAAGAGACCCAGTACTTC
few	TRBV4-1	TRBJ2-1	TRBD1	CASSQDPRDRGAYNEQFF	TGCGCCAGCAGCCAAGACCCCCGCGACAGGGGGGCCTACAATGAGCAGTTCTTC
.	TRBV29-1	TRBJ2-1	TRBD1	CSVSDRSLYNEQFF	TGCAGCGTTTCGGACAGGTCCCTATACAATGAGCAGTTCTTC
.	TRBV5-1	TRBJ2-7	TRBD2	CASSPEAGDYEQYF	TGCGCCAGCAGCCCAGAGGCGGGAGACTACGAGCAGTACTTC